The T cell receptor (beta chain) under discussion was sequenced for a study of breast tumors, draining lymph nodes, adjacent tissues. Broader study findings: Most tumor T cells seemingly derive from lymph node, then expand in tumor. Tumor TCR diversity was below lymph nodes but above nontumor tissue. That most tumor T cells come from lymph nodes remained unproven. Tumor and nontumor repertoires were significantly more similar in luminal-like than in basal-like breast cancer.

With regard to this clonotype: Its antigen is currently unknown. This may arise from a read error, as a much more abundant clone is one base away.

TCRdb ran MiXCR on the multiplex PCR reads and lists one entry per CDR3 protein. The sample lists under 150,000 distinct CDR3 sequences, around 21% occurring once. Germline CDR1 reads SGHRS; CDR2 reads YFSETQ. This CDR3 contains 14 residues. The lymph nodes were axillary draining lymph nodes from breast cancer patients. The chain employs TRBV5-1 and TRBJ2-7, with 9 bases matching TRBD1. The sequence came from a female donor with breast cancer. Some clones in this sample may be carry-over from other donors' samples. The sequenced sample consisted of axillary lymph node tissue. CDR3 DNA sequence: TGCGCCAGCAAAATGGGACAGGGTTTCTACGGGCAGTACTTC. As protein: CASKMGQGFYGQYF. Using reference TRBV5-1 and TRBJ2-7 for the parts outside the CDR3, the full variable domain is KAGVTQTPRYLIKTRGQQVTLSCSPISGHRSVSWYQQTPGQGLQFLFEYFSETQRNKGNFPGRFSGRQFSNSRSEMNVSTLELGDSALYLCASKMGQGFYGQYFGPGTRLTVT.